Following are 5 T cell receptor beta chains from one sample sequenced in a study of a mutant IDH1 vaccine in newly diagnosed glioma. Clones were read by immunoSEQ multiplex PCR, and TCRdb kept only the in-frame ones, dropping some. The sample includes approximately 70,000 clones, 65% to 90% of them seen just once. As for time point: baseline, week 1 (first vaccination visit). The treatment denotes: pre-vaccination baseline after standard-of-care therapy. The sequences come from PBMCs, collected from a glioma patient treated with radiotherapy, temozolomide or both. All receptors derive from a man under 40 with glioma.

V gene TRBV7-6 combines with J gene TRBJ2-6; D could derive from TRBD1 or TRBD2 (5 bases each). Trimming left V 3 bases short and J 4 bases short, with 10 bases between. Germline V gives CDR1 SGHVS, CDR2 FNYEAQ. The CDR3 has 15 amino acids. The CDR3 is CASSFEGSGANVLTF. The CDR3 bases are TGTGCCAGCAGCTTTGAGGGGTCCGGGGCCAACGTCCTGACTTTC.

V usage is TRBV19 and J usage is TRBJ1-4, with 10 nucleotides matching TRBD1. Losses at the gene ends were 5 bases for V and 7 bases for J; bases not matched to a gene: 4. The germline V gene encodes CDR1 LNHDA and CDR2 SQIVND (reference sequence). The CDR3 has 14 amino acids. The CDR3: CASSWDRGGEKLFF. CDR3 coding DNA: TGTGCCAGTAGTTGGGACAGGGGAGGTGAAAAACTGTTTTTT.

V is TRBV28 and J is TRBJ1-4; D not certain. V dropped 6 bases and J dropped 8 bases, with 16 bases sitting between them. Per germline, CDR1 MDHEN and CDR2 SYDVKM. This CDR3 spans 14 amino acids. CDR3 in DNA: TGTGCCAGCAGGCTCCCGGGGAGTGGCGAAAAACTGTTTTTT. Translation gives CASRLPGSGEKLFF.

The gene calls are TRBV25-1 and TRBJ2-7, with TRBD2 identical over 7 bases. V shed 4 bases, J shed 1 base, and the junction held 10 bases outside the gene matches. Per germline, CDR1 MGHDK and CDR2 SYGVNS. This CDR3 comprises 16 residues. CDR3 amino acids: CASSARGGGGSYEQYF. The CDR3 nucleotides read TGTGCCAGCAGTGCCCGGGGAGGCGGGGGTTCCTACGAGCAGTACTTC.

The CDR3 DNA is TGCAGCGTTGGGACAGGAGGTTACAATGAGCAGTTCTTC. Translating it yields CSVGTGGYNEQFF. The chain links TRBV29-1 to TRBJ2-1; 7 bases match TRBD1. Per the germline V gene, CDR1 is SQVTM and CDR2 is ANQGSEA. V lost 4 bases to trimming and J lost 4 bases; unmatched junction nucleotides: 4. The CDR3 loop spans 13 amino acids.